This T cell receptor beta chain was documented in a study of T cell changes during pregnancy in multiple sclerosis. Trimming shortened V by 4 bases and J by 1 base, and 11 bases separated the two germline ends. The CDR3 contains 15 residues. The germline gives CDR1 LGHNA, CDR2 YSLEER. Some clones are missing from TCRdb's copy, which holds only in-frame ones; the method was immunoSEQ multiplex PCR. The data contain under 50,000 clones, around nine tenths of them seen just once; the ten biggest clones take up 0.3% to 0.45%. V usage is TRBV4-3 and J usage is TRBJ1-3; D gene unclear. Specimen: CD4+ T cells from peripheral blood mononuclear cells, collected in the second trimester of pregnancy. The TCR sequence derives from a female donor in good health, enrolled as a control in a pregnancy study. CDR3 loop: CASSREVRSGNTIYF. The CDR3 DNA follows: TGCGCCAGCAGCCGAGAGGTTAGATCTGGAAACACCATATATTTT.